This T cell receptor beta chain was obtained from a study of shared clonotypes between healthy human individuals. Findings of the study overall: Relative to clonotypes present in all four donors, those not shared had lower generation probabilities. What naive subsets generally showed was a larger estimated richness than memory subsets showed.

Only Caucasian adults living in Nashville, Tennessee served as donors. Clones were read by immunoSEQ multiplex PCR, and TCRdb kept only the in-frame ones, dropping some. The sample yields more than 2,000,000 clones, 85% to 95% seen once. Comments on this clone: Its antigen is undetermined.

The CDR3 is made up of 15 amino acids. CDR1 and CDR2 from the germline V gene are MGHRA and YSYEKL. Deletions cut 0 bases from V and 10 bases from J, with 19 bases between. This TCR was recovered from a man between 18 and 29 years old in good health. Sequenced: naive CD4+ T cells sorted from blood. Sample subset: CD45RA+ positively selected. This chain connects TRBV4-1 to TRBJ2-7; TRBD2 is a possible D gene (5 bases). CDR3 sequence: CASSQEGGVGRGQYF. For the CDR3, the DNA is TGCGCCAGCAGCCAAGAAGGTGGGGTGGGCCGGGGACAGTACTTC.